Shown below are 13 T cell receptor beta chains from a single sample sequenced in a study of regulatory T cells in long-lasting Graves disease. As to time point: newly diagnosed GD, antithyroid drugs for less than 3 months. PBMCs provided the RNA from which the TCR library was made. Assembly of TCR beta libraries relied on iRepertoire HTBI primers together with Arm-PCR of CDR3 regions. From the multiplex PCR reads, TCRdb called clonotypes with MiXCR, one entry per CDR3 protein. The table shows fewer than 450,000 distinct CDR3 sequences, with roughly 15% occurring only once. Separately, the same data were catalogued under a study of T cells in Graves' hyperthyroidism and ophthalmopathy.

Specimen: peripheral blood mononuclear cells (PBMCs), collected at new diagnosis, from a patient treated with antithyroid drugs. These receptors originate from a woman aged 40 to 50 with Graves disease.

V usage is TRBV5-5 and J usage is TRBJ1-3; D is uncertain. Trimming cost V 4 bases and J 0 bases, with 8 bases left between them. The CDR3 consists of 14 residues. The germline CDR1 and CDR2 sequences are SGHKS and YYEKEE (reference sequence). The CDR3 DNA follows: TGTGCCAGCAGCACAACACTCTCTGGAAACACCATATATTTT. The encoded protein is CASSTTLSGNTIYF.

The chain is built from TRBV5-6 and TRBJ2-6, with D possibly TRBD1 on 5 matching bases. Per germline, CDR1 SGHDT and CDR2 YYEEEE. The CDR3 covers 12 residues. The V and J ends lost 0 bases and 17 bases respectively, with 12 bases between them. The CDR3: CASSLAGQGLTF. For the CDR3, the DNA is TGTGCCAGCAGCTTGGCCGGGCAGGGCTTGACTTTC.

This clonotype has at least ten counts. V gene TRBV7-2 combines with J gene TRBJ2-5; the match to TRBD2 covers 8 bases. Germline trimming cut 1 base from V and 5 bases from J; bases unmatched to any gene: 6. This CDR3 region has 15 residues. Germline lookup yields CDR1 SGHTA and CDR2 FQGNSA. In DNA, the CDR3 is TGTGCCAGCAGCTTAGGGGCGGGAGGTGGTGAGACCCAGTACTTC. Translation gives CASSLGAGGGETQYF.

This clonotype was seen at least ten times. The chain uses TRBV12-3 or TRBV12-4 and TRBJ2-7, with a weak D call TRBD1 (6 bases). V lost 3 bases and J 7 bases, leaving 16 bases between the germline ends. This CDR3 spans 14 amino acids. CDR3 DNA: TGTGCCAGCAGTTTCGAGATCAGGGGCGGGGAGCAGTACTTC. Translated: CASSFEIRGGEQYF.

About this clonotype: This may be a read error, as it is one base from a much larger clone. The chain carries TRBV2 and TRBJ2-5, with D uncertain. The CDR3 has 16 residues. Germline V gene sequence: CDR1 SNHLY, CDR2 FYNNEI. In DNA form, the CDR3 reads TGTGCCAGCAGTGAACGCCCGGGCCGTACACGAGAGATCCAGTACTTC. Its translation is CASSERPGRTREIQYF.

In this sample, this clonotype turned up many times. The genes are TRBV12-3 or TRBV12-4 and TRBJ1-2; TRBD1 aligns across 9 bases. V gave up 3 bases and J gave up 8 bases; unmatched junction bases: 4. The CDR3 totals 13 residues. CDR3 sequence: CASSFGTGNGYTF. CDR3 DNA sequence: TGTGCCAGCAGTTTCGGGACAGGGAACGGCTACACCTTC.

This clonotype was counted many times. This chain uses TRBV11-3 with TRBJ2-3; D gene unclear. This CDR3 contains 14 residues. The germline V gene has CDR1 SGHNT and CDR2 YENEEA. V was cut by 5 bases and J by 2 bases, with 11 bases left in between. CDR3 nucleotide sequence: TGTGCCAGCAGCGCCCCCGCGTCCACAGATACGCAGTATTTT. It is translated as CASSAPASTDTQYF.

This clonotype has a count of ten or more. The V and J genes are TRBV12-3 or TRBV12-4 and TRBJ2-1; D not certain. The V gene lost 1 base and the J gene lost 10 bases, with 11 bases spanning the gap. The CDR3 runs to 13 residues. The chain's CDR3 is CASSLDLAVEQFF. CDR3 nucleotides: TGTGCCAGCAGTTTAGATTTGGCAGTAGAGCAGTTCTTC.

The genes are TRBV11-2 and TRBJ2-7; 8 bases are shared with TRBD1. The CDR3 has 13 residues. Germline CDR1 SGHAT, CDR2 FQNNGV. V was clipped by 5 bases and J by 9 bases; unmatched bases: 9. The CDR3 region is CASSLQGVFWQYF. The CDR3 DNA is TGTGCCAGCAGCCTACAGGGGGTATTCTGGCAGTACTTC.

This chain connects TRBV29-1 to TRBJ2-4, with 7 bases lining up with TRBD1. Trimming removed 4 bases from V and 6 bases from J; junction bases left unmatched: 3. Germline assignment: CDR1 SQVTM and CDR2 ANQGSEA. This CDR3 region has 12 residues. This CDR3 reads CSVVPGGNIQYF. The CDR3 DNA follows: TGCAGCGTTGTGCCAGGGGGAAACATTCAGTACTTC.

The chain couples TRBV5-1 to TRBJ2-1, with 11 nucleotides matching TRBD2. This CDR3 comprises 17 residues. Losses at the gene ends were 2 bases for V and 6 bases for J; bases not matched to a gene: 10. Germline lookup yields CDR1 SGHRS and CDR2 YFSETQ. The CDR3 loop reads CASSFQILAGGPNEQFF. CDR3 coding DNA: TGCGCCAGCAGCTTTCAAATTCTAGCGGGAGGCCCCAATGAGCAGTTCTTC.

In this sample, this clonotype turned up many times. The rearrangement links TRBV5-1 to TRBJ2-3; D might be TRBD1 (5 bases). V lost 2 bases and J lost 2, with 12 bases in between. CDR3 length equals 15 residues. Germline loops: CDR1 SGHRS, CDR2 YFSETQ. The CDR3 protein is CASSFWAGNTDTQYF. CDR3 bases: TGCGCCAGCAGCTTCTGGGCAGGGAACACAGATACGCAGTATTTT. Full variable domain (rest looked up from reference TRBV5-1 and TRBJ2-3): KAGVTQTPRYLIKTRGQQVTLSCSPISGHRSVSWYQQTPGQGLQFLFEYFSETQRNKGNFPGRFSGRQFSNSRSEMNVSTLELGDSALYLCASSFWAGNTDTQYFGPGTRLTVL.

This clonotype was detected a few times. The chain's CDR3 is CASRTRGDTGELFF. CDR3 DNA: TGTGCCAGCCGGACCCGAGGGGACACCGGGGAGCTGTTTTTT. This rearrangement joins TRBV11-2 to TRBJ2-2, with D perhaps matching TRBD1 or TRBD2 (5 bases each). This CDR3 contains 14 residues. Germline assignment: CDR1 SGHAT and CDR2 FQNNGV. Trimming left V 8 bases short and J 3 bases short, with 13 bases between. The full variable domain, in which reference TRBV11-2 and TRBJ2-2 provide the parts outside the CDR3, is EAGVAQSPRYKIIEKRQSVAFWCNPISGHATLYWYQQILGQGPKLLIQFQNNGVVDDSQLPKDRFSAERLKGVDSTLKIQPAKLEDSAVYLCASRTRGDTGELFFGEGSRLTVL.